This record covers a single T cell receptor (beta chain). Its antigen is not identified. This sample was included in a study of cytomegalovirus exposure and HLA in healthy donors. Primers: 60 Vbeta forward and 13 Jbeta reverse. Method: immunoSEQ multiplex PCR; TCRdb's copy keeps in-frame clones and lacks some. Seen in this sample are about 200,000 clones; the ten most common clones hold roughly 0.74%. The junction had 8 bases not matched to a gene; V was cut back by 5 bases and J by 2 bases. The CDR3 is made up of 15 amino acids. Germline V lookup: CDR1 MGHRA, CDR2 YSYEKL. General observations from the study: According to a later analysis, most TCR beta chains associated with CMV appeared HLA-restricted. Cytomegalovirus association was assigned to more than 150 TCR beta chains.

The sample comprised PBMCs. This sequence originates from a boy aged 10-17 years in good health and CMV-seronegative. The chain joins TRBV4-1 to TRBJ2-7; 8 bases are shared with TRBD2. The CDR3 DNA reads TGCGCCAGCAGCATCCGATTAGCGGGACCCTACGAGCAGTACTTC. Protein: CASSIRLAGPYEQYF.